The sequence of this T cell receptor beta chain was determined in a study of T-cell memory formation after mild COVID-19. This CDR3 contains 12 residues. Germline V gene data show CDR1 as KGHSH and CDR2 as LQKENI. V lost 3 bases, J lost 5 bases, and 7 bases lay in between. MiXCR was run by TCRdb on the 5' RACE reads, yielding one entry per CDR3 protein. This sample has 300,000 to 350,000 distinct CDR3 sequences, with roughly a fifth found just once. Turning to this clonotype: Its specificity is not known.

General observations from the study: Clones contracting day 15 to 85 were balanced CD4/CD8; later expanders leaned CD4+.

Material: PBMCs or a T cell subset sorted from them (not recorded which). This receptor was identified in a man younger than 35 who had mild COVID-19 (a few samples of this study predate the infection). Cell type and time point are not known. The rearrangement uses TRBV18 and TRBJ1-1; D not resolved. CDR3 bases: TGTGCCAGCTCACCCCAGGAGACTGAAGCTTTCTTT. This gives the protein CASSPQETEAFF.